This TCR beta chain was captured by sequencing in a study of control samples from healthy donors and cancer patients. Assay used: immunoSEQ multiplex PCR; TCRdb lists only in-frame clones, some missing. The data show 100,000 to 110,000 clones, about 90% seen once. The sequenced material came from blood. The sequence was collected from a woman aged 45-65 years in good health.

The CDR3 reads CASSYGRVGNTIYF. In nucleotides, the CDR3 is TGTGCCAGCAGTTACGGCAGGGTTGGAAACACCATATATTTT. This chain uses TRBV6-5 with TRBJ1-3; maybe TRBD1 (5 bases). Germline lookup yields CDR1 MNHEY and CDR2 SVGAGI. The V and J ends lost 2 bases and 3 bases respectively, with 8 bases between them. The CDR3 spans 14 residues.